This TCR beta chain was identified during a study of blood T cells in healthy people across ages. Germline CDR1 and CDR2: SGHDN and FVKESK. The CDR3 covers 13 residues. In its sample, this clonotype was seen once. At one of its ends the junction is not consistent with the germline gene, which may arise from a read error. The use of a sample-barcoded 5' primer and a J-beta primer mix characterized a second PCR of roughly 6 to 11 cycles. TCRdb itself ran the 5' RACE reads through MiXCR, one entry per CDR3 protein. Of roughly 1,000,000 distinct CDR3 sequences listed, roughly a quarter were seen once; the top ten hold less than 0.85%. These same records also appear under a second study, on T cells of mothers and their children.

This clonotype originated in a girl aged 2 to 10 in good health. Sequenced input: blood. This chain joins TRBV14 and TRBJ1-4, with no clear D. CDR3 loop: CASSQEERVKLLF. DNA for the CDR3: TGTGCCAGCAGCCAGGAGGAACGGGTAAAACTGCTTTTT. Full variable domain (rest looked up from reference TRBV14 and TRBJ1-4): EAGVTQFPSHSVIEKGQTVTLRCDPISGHDNLYWYRRVMGKEIKFLLHFVKESKQDESGMPNNRFLAERTGGTYSTLKVQPAELEDSGVYFCASSQEERVKLLFGSGTQLSVL.